The rows below give T cell receptor beta chains drawn from one sample of a study of T cell repertoires in ileal Crohn's disease. Here immunoSEQ multiplex PCR was the method, and the copy in TCRdb shows in-frame clones only, minus some. The sample shows about 13,000 clones, around 80% of them seen only once. The sample consisted of ileal tissue. Every receptor here comes from an adult with Crohn's disease. Each CDR3 is given with its conserved first and last residue. Each record gives: J gene, clone size, V gene, D gene, CDR3 DNA, CDR3 protein. The D gene is left open where the match is weak. Clone size, where shown, is once, few, many, or a class for clones that have expanded.

j_gene: TRBJ2-1; abundance: -; v_gene: TRBV6-5; d_gene: TRBD2; CDR3nt: TGTGCCAGCAGTCGCCGGGTGACTAGCAACGTTGAGCAGTTCTTC; CDR3aa: CASSRRVTSNVEQFF
j_gene: TRBJ2-2; abundance: -; v_gene: TRBV6-4; d_gene: -; CDR3nt: TGTGCCAGCAGTCAAGGGGCGAACACCGGGGAGCTGTTTTTT; CDR3aa: CASSQGANTGELFF
j_gene: TRBJ1-6; abundance: -; v_gene: TRBV19; d_gene: TRBD1; CDR3nt: TGTGCCAGTAGGGAGGGACAGATTAATTCACCCCTCCACTTT; CDR3aa: CASREGQINSPLHF
j_gene: TRBJ2-5; abundance: -; v_gene: TRBV11-3; d_gene: TRBD2; CDR3nt: TGTGCCAGCAGCTTAGGGATACGGGGGGGCCAAGAGACCCAGTACTTC; CDR3aa: CASSLGIRGGQETQYF
j_gene: TRBJ1-5; abundance: -; v_gene: TRBV4-3; d_gene: -; CDR3nt: TGCGCCAGCAGCCAAGATCTAGATAGCAATCAGCCCCAGCATTTT; CDR3aa: CASSQDLDSNQPQHF
j_gene: TRBJ2-2; abundance: -; v_gene: TRBV7-2; d_gene: TRBD1; CDR3nt: TGTGCCAGCAGGACAGGGGGTTGGACCGGGGAGCTGTTTTTT; CDR3aa: CASRTGGWTGELFF
j_gene: TRBJ2-3; abundance: few; v_gene: TRBV30; d_gene: TRBD2; CDR3nt: TGTGCCTTCACGAGCGGGGCAGCCGCTAATACAGATACGCAGTATTTT; CDR3aa: CAFTSGAAANTDTQYF
j_gene: TRBJ1-5; abundance: -; v_gene: TRBV19; d_gene: -; CDR3nt: TGTGCCAGTCGACCTATTCCGGGGGGCCCGCGGCCCCAGCATTTT; CDR3aa: CASRPIPGGPRPQHF
j_gene: TRBJ1-4; abundance: -; v_gene: TRBV5-1; d_gene: TRBD1; CDR3nt: TGCGCCAGCAGCTTCGGACAGGGGGGGGAAAAACTGTTTTTT; CDR3aa: CASSFGQGGEKLFF
j_gene: TRBJ1-4; abundance: -; v_gene: TRBV6-1; d_gene: -; CDR3nt: TGTGCCAGCAGGCCCAGTCTCGCAACTAATGAAAAACTGTTTTTT; CDR3aa: CASRPSLATNEKLFF
j_gene: TRBJ2-1; abundance: -; v_gene: TRBV4-1; d_gene: TRBD2; CDR3nt: TGCGCCAGCAGCCAAGATCCCCCTAGCGGGGGTTACAATGAGCAGTTCTTC; CDR3aa: CASSQDPPSGGYNEQFF
j_gene: TRBJ2-1; abundance: -; v_gene: TRBV11-3; d_gene: -; CDR3nt: TGTGCCAGCAGCTTAGATCTGGGAGGTAGCGGTTACAATGAGCAGTTCTTC; CDR3aa: CASSLDLGGSGYNEQFF
j_gene: TRBJ1-2; abundance: few; v_gene: TRBV6-5; d_gene: TRBD1; CDR3nt: TGTGCCAGCAGCCTCGGGACAGGGACATATGGCTACACCTTC; CDR3aa: CASSLGTGTYGYTF
j_gene: TRBJ1-5; abundance: few; v_gene: TRBV5-5; d_gene: TRBD1; CDR3nt: TGTGCCAGCAGCCCGACAGGGTATAGCAATCAGCCCCAGCATTTT; CDR3aa: CASSPTGYSNQPQHF
j_gene: TRBJ1-2; abundance: -; v_gene: TRBV13; d_gene: -; CDR3nt: TGTGCCAGCAGCTTAGACTCAACAGGCGGTTATGGCTACACCTTC; CDR3aa: CASSLDSTGGYGYTF
j_gene: TRBJ2-7; abundance: few; v_gene: TRBV11-2; d_gene: TRBD1; CDR3nt: TGTGCCAGCAGCCGGGATTCGGGACAGACTTCCTACGAGCAGTACTTC; CDR3aa: CASSRDSGQTSYEQYF
j_gene: TRBJ1-2; abundance: -; v_gene: TRBV7-8; d_gene: TRBD1; CDR3nt: TGTGCCAGCAGCTTAGGGACAGGGGACGGTGGCTACACCTTC; CDR3aa: CASSLGTGDGGYTF